Included here is one TCR beta chain sequence, with context. This sample is part of a study of blood T cell repertoires in COVID-19. Generated by immunoSEQ multiplex PCR, the TCRdb table keeps only in-frame clones and is missing some. In the table there are 270,000 or so clones, roughly 90% of which are singletons. There are 13 residues in the CDR3. Trimming pared 10 bases from V and 6 bases from J, leaving 16 bases between. From germline, CDR1 is SGHTA and CDR2 FQGTGA. The sequenced sample consisted of PBMCs or T cells enriched from blood (not recorded which). The chain carries TRBV7-3 and TRBJ1-5; D is perhaps TRBD1 (5 bases). The clonotype originates from a woman aged 40 to 50 with acute COVID-19. In DNA, the CDR3 is TGTGCCATCCCGATACAGGTCGGTCAGCCCCAGCATTTT. Translated: CAIPIQVGQPQHF. The whole variable domain, filled in from reference TRBV7-3 and TRBJ1-5, reads GAGVSQTPSNKVTEKGKYVELRCDPISGHTALYWYRQSLGQGPEFLIYFQGTGAADDSGLPNDRFFAVRPEGSVSTLKIQRTERGDSAVYLCAIPIQVGQPQHFGDGTRLSIL.